This T cell receptor (beta chain) was identified in a study of T cell responses to AZD1222 COVID-19 vaccine. Profiled with immunoSEQ multiplex PCR; TCRdb holds only in-frame clones, not every one. The sample yields about 150,000 clones, nearly 95% seen once. Findings of the study overall: In the spike-specific TCR repertoire, nearly half reportedly target unmutated variant regions. White British donors predominated, females outnumbered males, and clonal diversity was possibly underestimated.

The CDR3 contains 12 residues. Germline V gene sequence: CDR1 ENHRY, CDR2 SYGVKD. Between the trimmed V and J ends, which lost 3 bases and 5 bases, there was a span of 7 bases. As regards this clone: Its antigen remains unknown.

The sequenced sample was peripheral blood, obtained on day 0 of AZD1222 vaccination. The genes are TRBV10-3 and TRBJ1-1, with TRBD1 as a possible D gene (5 bases). The source of this sequence is an adult in good health. The CDR3, as DNA: TGTGCCATCAGTGACACAGGAACTGAAGCTTTCTTT. Its translation: CAISDTGTEAFF.